This entry lists 5 T cell receptor beta chains sequenced from one sample in a study of T cells expressing NK-cell markers. TCRdb reworked the 5' RACE reads into one entry per CDR3 protein, no DNA. This table holds about 150,000 distinct CDR3 sequences. The specimen was blood T cells: a sorted CD56 or NKG2C T cell subset, CD4+ or CD8+ T cells, or bulk PBMC T cells (not recorded which). All receptors come from a woman aged 45-60 years in good health.

This chain uses TRBV11-3 with TRBJ1-1. This CDR3 contains 12 residues. The germline V gene has CDR1 SGHNT and CDR2 YENEEA. CDR3 sequence: CASSFGENEAFF.

The V gene is TRBV30, the J gene TRBJ2-7; TCRdb's D gene call, TRBD1, goes unchecked for lack of DNA. This CDR3 is built from 14 residues. Germline V gives CDR1 GTSNPN, CDR2 SVGIG (reference sequence). The CDR3 is CAAQERVFSYEQYF. Together with reference TRBV30 and TRBJ2-7, the CDR3 gives the full variable domain: SQTIHQWPATLVQPVGSPLSLECTVEGTSNPNLYWYRQAAGRGLQLLFYSVGIGQISSEVPQNLSASRPQDRQFILSSKKLLLSDSGFYLCAAQERVFSYEQYFGPGTRLTVT.

The chain employs TRBV20-1 and TRBJ2-2; the D call from TCRdb, TRBD2, cannot be confirmed without DNA. The CDR3 covers 13 residues. From germline, CDR1 is DFQATT and CDR2 SNEGSKA (reference sequence). The CDR3 loop reads CSARAGGPGELFF.

This rearrangement joins TRBV11-2 to TRBJ2-5; TCRdb proposes TRBD1, but this gene call is untestable without DNA. CDR3 length: 12 amino acids. Germline CDR1 and CDR2: SGHAT and FQNNGV. The CDR3 protein is CASSREQETQYF.

This sequence joins TRBV28 and TRBJ2-7. The length of the CDR3 is 13 residues. Germline loops: CDR1 MDHEN, CDR2 SYDVKM. The CDR3 loop reads CASTAGLTYEQYF.